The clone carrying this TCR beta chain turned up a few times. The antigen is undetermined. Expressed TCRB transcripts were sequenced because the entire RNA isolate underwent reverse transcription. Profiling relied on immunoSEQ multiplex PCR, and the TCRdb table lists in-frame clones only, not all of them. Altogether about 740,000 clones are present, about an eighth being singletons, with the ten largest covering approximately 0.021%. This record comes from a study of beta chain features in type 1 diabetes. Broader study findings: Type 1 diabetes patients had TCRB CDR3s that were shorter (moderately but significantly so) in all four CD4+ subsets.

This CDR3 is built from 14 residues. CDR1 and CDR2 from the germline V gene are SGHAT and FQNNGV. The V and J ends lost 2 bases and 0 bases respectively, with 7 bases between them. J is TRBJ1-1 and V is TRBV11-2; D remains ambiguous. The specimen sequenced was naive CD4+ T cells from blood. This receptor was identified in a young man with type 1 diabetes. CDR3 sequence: CASSLRDMNTEAFF. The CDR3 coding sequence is TGTGCCAGCAGCTTAAGGGATATGAACACTGAAGCTTTCTTT.